The rows below give T cell receptor beta chains drawn from one sample of a study of blood T cell repertoires in COVID-19. The repertoire was sequenced with immunoSEQ multiplex PCR; TCRdb's copy has only in-frame clones and lacks some. Among about 47,000 clones listed, about 90% were seen once. The source material was peripheral blood. Receptors originate from a man between 65 and 85 years old with active COVID-19. CDR3s leave out the opening cysteine and the closing phenylalanine or tryptophan. D genes are given only for firm matches. Clone size is not always given. Where it is, it says once, few, many or a class for expanded clones.

j_call clone_size d_call v_call cdr3_aa
TRBJ2-4 NA TRBD1 TRBV9 ASSARQGQSAWDIQY
TRBJ2-7 NA NA TRBV11-2 ASSRGGGGNYEQY
TRBJ1-6 NA NA TRBV30 AWSYGDWRRLSNSPLH
TRBJ1-6 NA NA TRBV3-1/TRBV3-2 ASSQDPDGVGSSYNSPLH
TRBJ1-1 once NA TRBV2 ASNKEAVTEAF
TRBJ1-5 few TRBD1 TRBV6-1 ASSESRDRGRSNQPQH
TRBJ2-7 NA NA TRBV6-5 ASMGKGVWKQY
TRBJ2-7 NA NA TRBV5-1 ASSLESARGYEQY
TRBJ2-7 once TRBD1 TRBV2 ASSGQGYEQY
TRBJ2-7 once TRBD1 TRBV30 AWNRGQGSYEQY
TRBJ2-7 NA TRBD2 TRBV2 ASRTTSWGSYEQY
TRBJ2-1 once TRBD2 TRBV3-1/TRBV3-2 ASSQVFLAGGTNEQF
TRBJ1-3 NA NA TRBV12-5 ASGAGGSGNTIY
TRBJ2-4 once NA TRBV5-4 ASSLQGVAKNIQY
TRBJ2-1 NA TRBD2 TRBV4-3 ASTKLAGGSIEWF
TRBJ2-5 NA TRBD1 TRBV2 ASKSFTGQEETQY
TRBJ2-1 NA TRBD1 TRBV2 ASSYRDRTNNEQF
TRBJ1-4 NA TRBD1 TRBV11-2 ASSFVRGQNEKLF
TRBJ1-2 once NA TRBV6-1 ASSETVGVFGYT
TRBJ2-2 NA NA TRBV3-1/TRBV3-2 ASSPLRTGELF
TRBJ1-4 NA NA TRBV12-5 ASGLGPPGSGNEKLF
TRBJ2-7 NA NA TRBV19 ASSNRDMTYEQY
TRBJ1-1 NA TRBD1 TRBV27 ASSMAGTGMGAF
TRBJ1-1 NA NA TRBV7-2 ASSFQLGSPNTEAF
TRBJ1-2 NA TRBD1 TRBV4-1 ASSRSEGQGYGYT
TRBJ2-7 NA TRBD1 TRBV2 ASRAGQGVYEQY
TRBJ2-7 NA NA TRBV15 ATSRDVAPTGEQY
TRBJ1-1 NA NA TRBV29-1 SVDLRVDTEAF
TRBJ1-4 NA TRBD1 TRBV4-2 ASSPKTQGAGSEKLF
TRBJ2-1 NA NA TRBV15 ATSVLGIEQF
TRBJ2-1 NA NA TRBV5-6 ASTVVGAVNNEQF
TRBJ2-7 once NA TRBV6-5 AGRTDTRSSYEQY
TRBJ1-1 NA NA TRBV4-1 ASSQVKGGNTEAF
TRBJ2-6 NA TRBD2 TRBV27 ASSSPPSLAGGATGANVLT
TRBJ1-1 NA NA TRBV5-6 ASSPIVGRMNTEAF
TRBJ2-7 NA NA TRBV5-1 ASSLQGYEQY
TRBJ2-3 NA TRBD2 TRBV29-1 SVHGTRSSTDTQY
TRBJ2-3 NA NA TRBV6-5 ASSYTGDTDTQY
TRBJ2-5 NA TRBD2 TRBV2 ASSDTSGGAETQY
TRBJ2-5 NA NA TRBV7-2 ASGWALEKVAQY
TRBJ2-5 NA TRBD2 TRBV6-5 ASSYLRRGQETQY
TRBJ2-1 NA NA TRBV6-2/TRBV6-3 ASSSSPLFGLSSYNEQF
TRBJ2-2 NA NA TRBV28 ASSPTPGGLNTGELF
TRBJ2-7 NA NA TRBV27 ASSLSGAEQY
TRBJ1-4 NA TRBD1 TRBV4-1 ASSQAPTGGNEKLF
TRBJ2-2 NA TRBD2 TRBV6-6 ASRRSGGNTGELF
TRBJ2-7 NA NA TRBV5-5 ASSGREYEQY
TRBJ2-3 once TRBD2 TRBV4-1 ASSQGGGWTDTQY
TRBJ1-4 NA TRBD1 TRBV28 ASSRWDRTNEKLF
TRBJ1-2 NA TRBD1 TRBV19 ASSSRTGGNYGYT
TRBJ2-1 NA NA TRBV6-5 ASSYLPDRSNEQF
TRBJ2-3 NA TRBD2 TRBV6-6 ASTLAGTSTDTQY
TRBJ2-5 NA NA TRBV6-5 ASNIQGWETQY
TRBJ2-3 NA TRBD2 TRBV4-1 ASSRGSGGQRDTQY
TRBJ2-3 NA TRBD1 TRBV24-1 ATSSGTGIRADTQY
TRBJ2-1 NA TRBD1 TRBV5-1 ASSHPDRDEQF
TRBJ2-2 once NA TRBV11-3 ASSSSGMNTGELF